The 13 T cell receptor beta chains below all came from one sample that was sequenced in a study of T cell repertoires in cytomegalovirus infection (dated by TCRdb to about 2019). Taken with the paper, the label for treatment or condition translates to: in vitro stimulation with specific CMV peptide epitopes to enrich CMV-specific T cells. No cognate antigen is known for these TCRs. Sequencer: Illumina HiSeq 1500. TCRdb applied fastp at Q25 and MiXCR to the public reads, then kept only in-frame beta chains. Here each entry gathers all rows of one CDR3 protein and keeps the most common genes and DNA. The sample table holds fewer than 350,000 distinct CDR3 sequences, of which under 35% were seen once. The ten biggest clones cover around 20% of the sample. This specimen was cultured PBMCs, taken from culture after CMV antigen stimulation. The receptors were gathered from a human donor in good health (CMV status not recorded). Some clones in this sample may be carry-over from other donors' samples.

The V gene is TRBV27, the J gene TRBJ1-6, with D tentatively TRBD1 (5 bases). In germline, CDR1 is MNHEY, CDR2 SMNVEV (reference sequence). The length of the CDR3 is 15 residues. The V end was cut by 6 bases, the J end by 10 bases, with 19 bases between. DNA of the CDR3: TGTGCCAGCAGAAAATCCGGGACCGCGGGGTCACCCCTCCACTTT. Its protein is CASRKSGTAGSPLHF.

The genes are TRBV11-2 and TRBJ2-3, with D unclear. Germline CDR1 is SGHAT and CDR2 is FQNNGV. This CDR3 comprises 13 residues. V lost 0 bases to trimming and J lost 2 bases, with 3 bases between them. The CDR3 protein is CASSLDYTDTQYF. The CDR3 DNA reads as TGTGCCAGCAGCTTAGATTACACAGATACGCAGTATTTT.

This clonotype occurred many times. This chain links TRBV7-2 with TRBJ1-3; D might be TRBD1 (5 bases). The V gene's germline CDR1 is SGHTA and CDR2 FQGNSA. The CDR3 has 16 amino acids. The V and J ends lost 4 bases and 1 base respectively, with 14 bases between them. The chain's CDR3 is CASSSGPGSSGNTIYF. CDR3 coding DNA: TGTGCCAGCAGCTCAGGGCCCGGGTCTTCTGGAAACACCATATATTTT. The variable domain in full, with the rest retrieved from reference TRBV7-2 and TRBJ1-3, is GAGVSQSPSNKVTEKGKDVELRCDPISGHTALYWYRQSLGQGLEFLIYFQGNSAPDKSGLPSDRFSAERTGGSVSTLTIQRTQQEDSAVYLCASSSGPGSSGNTIYFGEGSWLTVV.

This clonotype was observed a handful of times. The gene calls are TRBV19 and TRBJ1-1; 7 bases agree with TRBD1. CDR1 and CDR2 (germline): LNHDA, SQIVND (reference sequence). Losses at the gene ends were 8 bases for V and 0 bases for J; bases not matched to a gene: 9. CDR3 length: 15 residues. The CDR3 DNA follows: TGTGCCAGTTCTCGGGGACAGTTCATGAACACTGAAGCTTTCTTT. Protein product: CASSRGQFMNTEAFF.

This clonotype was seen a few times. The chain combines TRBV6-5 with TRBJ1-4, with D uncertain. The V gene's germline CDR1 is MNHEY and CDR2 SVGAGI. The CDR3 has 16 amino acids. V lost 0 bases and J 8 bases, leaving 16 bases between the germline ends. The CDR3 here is CASSYSPTVSGEKLFF. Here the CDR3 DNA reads TGTGCCAGCAGTTACTCACCGACCGTATCGGGGGAAAAACTGTTTTTT.

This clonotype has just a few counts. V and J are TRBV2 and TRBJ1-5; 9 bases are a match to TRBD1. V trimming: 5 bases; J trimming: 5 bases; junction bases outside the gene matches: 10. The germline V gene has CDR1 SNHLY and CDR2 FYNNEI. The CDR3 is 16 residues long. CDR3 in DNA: TGTGCCAGCAGTAGAGGGGGGACAGGGTCCTATCAGCCCCAGCATTTT. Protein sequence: CASSRGGTGSYQPQHF.

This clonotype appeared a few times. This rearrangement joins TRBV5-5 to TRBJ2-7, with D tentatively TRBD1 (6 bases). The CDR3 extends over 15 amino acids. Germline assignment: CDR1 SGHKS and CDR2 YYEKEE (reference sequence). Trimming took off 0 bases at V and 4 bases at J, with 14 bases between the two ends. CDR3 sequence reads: CASSLERDINYEQYF. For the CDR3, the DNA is TGTGCCAGCAGCTTGGAGAGGGACATTAATTACGAGCAGTACTTC.

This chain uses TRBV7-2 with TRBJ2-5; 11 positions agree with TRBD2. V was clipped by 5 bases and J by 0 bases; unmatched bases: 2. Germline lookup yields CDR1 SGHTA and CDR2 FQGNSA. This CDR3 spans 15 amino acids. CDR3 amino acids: CASSVSGGDQETQYF. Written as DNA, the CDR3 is TGTGCCAGCAGCGTTAGCGGGGGGGACCAAGAGACCCAGTACTTC.

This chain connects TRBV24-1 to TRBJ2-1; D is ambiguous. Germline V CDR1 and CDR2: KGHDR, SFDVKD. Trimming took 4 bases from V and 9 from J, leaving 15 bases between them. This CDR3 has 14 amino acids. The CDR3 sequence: CATSDPVQWGEQFF. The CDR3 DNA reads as TGTGCCACCAGTGACCCGGTTCAGTGGGGTGAGCAGTTCTTC.

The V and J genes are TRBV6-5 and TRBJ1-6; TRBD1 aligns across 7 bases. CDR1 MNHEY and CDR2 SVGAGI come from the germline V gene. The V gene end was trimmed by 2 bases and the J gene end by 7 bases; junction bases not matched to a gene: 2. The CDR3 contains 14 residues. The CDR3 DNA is TGTGCCAGCAGTTACCCACAGGGGAATTCACCCCTCCACTTT. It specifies CASSYPQGNSPLHF.

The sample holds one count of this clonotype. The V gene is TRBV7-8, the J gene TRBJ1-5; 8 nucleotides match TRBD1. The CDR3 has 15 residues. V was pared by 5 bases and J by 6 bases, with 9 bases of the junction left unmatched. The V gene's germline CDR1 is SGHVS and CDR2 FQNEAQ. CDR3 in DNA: TGTGCCAGCAGCGCGGGGACAGGCGCGGGTCAGCCCCAGCATTTT. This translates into CASSAGTGAGQPQHF.

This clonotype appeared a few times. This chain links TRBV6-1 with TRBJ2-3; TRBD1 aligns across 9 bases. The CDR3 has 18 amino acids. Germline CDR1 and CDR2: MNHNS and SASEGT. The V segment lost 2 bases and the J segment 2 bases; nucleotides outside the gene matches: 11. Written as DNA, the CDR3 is TGTGCCAGCAGTGAACTTTTCTCGGGACAGGGACCCACAGATACGCAGTATTTT. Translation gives CASSELFSGQGPTDTQYF.

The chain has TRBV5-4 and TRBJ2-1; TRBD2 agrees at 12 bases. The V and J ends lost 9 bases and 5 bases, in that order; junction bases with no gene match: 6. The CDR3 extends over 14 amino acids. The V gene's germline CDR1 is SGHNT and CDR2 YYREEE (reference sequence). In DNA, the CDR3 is TGTGCCATCCTCCGGACTAGCGGGAACAATGAGCAGTTCTTC. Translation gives CAILRTSGNNEQFF. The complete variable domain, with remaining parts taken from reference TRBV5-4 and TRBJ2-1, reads ETGVTQSPTHLIKTRGQQVTLRCSSQSGHNTVSWYQQALGQGPQFIFQYYREEENGRGNFPPRFSGLQFPNYSSELNVNALELDDSALYLCAILRTSGNNEQFFGPGTRLTVL.